The 21 T cell receptor beta chains presented below share a single source sample, sequenced in a study of blood T cell repertoires in COVID-19. TCRdb keeps only in-frame clones here, not all; method: immunoSEQ multiplex PCR. The repertoire holds 70,000 or so clones, with over 85% as singletons. Material: peripheral blood. These receptors were collected from a human donor in a cohort sampled during active COVID-19.

The chain uses TRBV5-6 and TRBJ2-5; D is possibly TRBD1 (7 bases). The V gene's germline CDR1 is SGHDT and CDR2 YYEEEE. The V end was cut by 5 bases, the J end by 5 bases, with 13 bases between. The CDR3 spans 13 residues. In nucleotides, the CDR3 is TGTGCCAGCAGGGCGGGGACAGTCGAGACCCAGTACTTC. It encodes CASRAGTVETQYF. The complete variable domain, with remaining parts taken from reference TRBV5-6 and TRBJ2-5, reads DAGVTQSPTHLIKTRGQQVTLRCSPKSGHDTVSWYQQALGQGPQFIFQYYEEEERQRGNFPDRFSGHQFPNYSSELNVNALLLGDSALYLCASRAGTVETQYFGPGTRLLVL.

The rearrangement uses TRBV30 and TRBJ2-7, with 8 positions matching TRBD1. CDR1 and CDR2 from the germline V gene are GTSNPN and SVGIG (reference sequence). J lost 2 bases, V lost 2 bases, and 8 bases had no gene match. The CDR3 is made up of 15 amino acids. The CDR3 loop reads CAWSFPGTGTYEQYF. The CDR3 DNA reads TGTGCCTGGAGTTTCCCCGGGACAGGCACCTACGAGCAGTACTTC.

The V call is TRBV5-5, the J call TRBJ1-6; 8 nucleotides agree with TRBD1. V trimming: 2 bases; J trimming: 7 bases; junction bases outside the gene matches: 8. The CDR3 sequence is 16 residues long. Germline V lookup: CDR1 SGHKS, CDR2 YYEKEE (reference sequence). The DNA of the CDR3 is TGTGCCAGCAGCTTTGGGACAGGCCCCGGGAATTCACCCCTCCACTTT. Protein: CASSFGTGPGNSPLHF.

This chain joins TRBV5-5 and TRBJ1-5; D gene ambiguous. V lost 2 bases to trimming and J lost 4 bases, with 7 bases between them. CDR1 is SGHKS, CDR2 YYEKEE, per germline (reference sequence). This CDR3 has 13 residues. In nucleotides, the CDR3 is TGTGCCAGCAGCTTCACGGGGAATCAGCCCCAGCATTTT. It codes for CASSFTGNQPQHF.

The chain carries TRBV2 and TRBJ2-7; 12 bases fit TRBD1. J gave up 2 bases and V 3 bases, and 8 bases lay outside the gene matches. The CDR3 runs 17 residues. The germline V gene has CDR1 SNHLY and CDR2 FYNNEI. The CDR3 DNA reads TGTGCCAGCAGTGAGGACCCCGGGACAGGGGGCCCCTACGAGCAGTACTTC. It encodes CASSEDPGTGGPYEQYF.

The CDR3 DNA reads as TGTGCCAGCAGTTTATTAACTGGACCCGGGACTAGCGGGAGCAATGAGCAGTTCTTC. Its translation: CASSLLTGPGTSGSNEQFF. This chain links TRBV27 with TRBJ2-1, with TRBD2 matching 14 bases. Germline V gives CDR1 MNHEY, CDR2 SMNVEV (reference sequence). J was trimmed by 6 bases and V by 1 base; bases with no gene match: 11. The CDR3 is 19 amino acids.

The chain links TRBV4-3 to TRBJ1-5, with a possible D match to TRBD1 (6 bases). The V end was cut by 0 bases, the J end by 7 bases, with 13 bases between. The CDR3 is 15 residues long. Germline CDR1 and CDR2: LGHNA and YSLEER. The CDR3 nucleotides read TGCGCCAGCAGCCAAGATGGCAGGGGCGGGCAGCCCCAGCATTTT. This translates into CASSQDGRGGQPQHF.

The chain uses TRBV6-5 and TRBJ2-5; D possibly corresponds to TRBD1 (6 bases). Germline CDR1 is MNHEY and CDR2 is SVGAGI. The germline V and J ends were trimmed by 4 bases and 2 bases, with 11 bases remaining between them. The CDR3 is made up of 14 amino acids. CDR3 DNA: TGTGCCAGCAGTTCTGGGGGCTTTCAAGAGACCCAGTACTTC. Its protein product is CASSSGGFQETQYF.

V gene TRBV5-5 combines with J gene TRBJ2-7; D is unclear. The CDR3 runs 15 residues. Germline V gene sequence: CDR1 SGHKS, CDR2 YYEKEE (reference sequence). V was trimmed by 3 bases and J by 0 bases, leaving 13 bases between them. This CDR3 reads CASSSPQISSYEQYF. CDR3 sequence (DNA): TGTGCCAGCAGCTCTCCTCAGATCAGCTCCTACGAGCAGTACTTC.

The V gene is TRBV7-3, the J gene TRBJ2-2; tentatively, D is TRBD1 (6 bases). This CDR3 comprises 15 residues. Trimming stripped 2 bases from V and 8 bases from J, with 15 bases between. CDR1 and CDR2 (germline): SGHTA, FQGTGA. The CDR3 region has the DNA TGTGCCAGCAGCTTAGGCCCCTCAGGGGCTGGGGAGCTGTTTTTT. Translated: CASSLGPSGAGELFF.

The chain recombines TRBV4-1 with TRBJ2-7; 10 nucleotides line up with TRBD2. The CDR3 covers 15 residues. J was trimmed by 2 bases and V by 3 bases; bases with no gene match: 4. From germline, CDR1 is MGHRA and CDR2 YSYEKL. The DNA of the CDR3 is TGCGCCAGCAGCCAGGCCAGCGGGAGGGCCTACGAGCAGTACTTC. This encodes CASSQASGRAYEQYF.

In its sample, this clone was seen a few times. The V and J genes are TRBV7-3 and TRBJ2-7, with TRBD2 matching over 7 bases. From germline, CDR1 is SGHTA and CDR2 FQGTGA. The length of the CDR3 is 15 residues. V lost 2 bases and J lost 0; bases outside the gene matches: 4. CDR3: CASSLGGGSSYEQYF. In DNA form, the CDR3 reads TGTGCCAGCAGCTTAGGTGGCGGGAGCTCCTACGAGCAGTACTTC.

This clone was recorded a few times. The chain uses TRBV6-2 or TRBV6-3 and TRBJ1-2, with 7 nucleotides matching TRBD1. Germline values: CDR1 MNHEY, CDR2 SVGEGT. This CDR3 has 13 amino acids. V trimming: 6 bases; J trimming: 2 bases; junction bases outside the gene matches: 3. The CDR3 reads CASSAGQNYGYTF. As DNA, the CDR3 is TGTGCCAGCAGCGCGGGACAGAACTATGGCTACACCTTC.

This clone was detected a few times. V gene TRBV7-2 combines with J gene TRBJ2-5, with 7 nucleotides matching TRBD1. The CDR3 has 14 amino acids. V dropped 1 base and J dropped 4; count of bases not matched to a gene: 3. Germline CDR1 SGHTA, CDR2 FQGNSA. The CDR3 loop reads CASSLGAGGETQYF. The CDR3 coding sequence is TGTGCCAGCAGCTTAGGGGCAGGGGGAGAGACCCAGTACTTC.

The J gene is TRBJ2-1, the V gene TRBV4-1, with TRBD2 matching 9 bases. J lost 7 bases, V lost 8 bases, and 12 bases had no gene match. The germline V gene has CDR1 MGHRA and CDR2 YSYEKL. The CDR3 is 15 amino acids. The CDR3 DNA follows: TGCGCCAGCTGTGGTGAGCTTAGCGGGAGTAATGAGCAGTTCTTC. Translating it yields CASCGELSGSNEQFF.

This rearrangement joins TRBV20-1 to TRBJ2-2, with TRBD2 matching over 14 bases. The length of the CDR3 is 20 residues. The germline V gene encodes CDR1 DFQATT and CDR2 SNEGSKA (reference sequence). The ends lost 3 bases at V and 3 bases at J; junction bases unmatched: 15. In DNA, the CDR3 is TGCAGTGCTAGTCCCCTGGGACTAGCGGGAGTATTGGGGTACACCGGGGAGCTGTTTTTT. Translated: CSASPLGLAGVLGYTGELFF.

The V and J genes are TRBV18 and TRBJ1-1; a weak D match, TRBD1 (5 bases). V lost 3 bases to trimming and J lost 6 bases, with 20 bases between them. This CDR3 spans 16 amino acids. CDR1 and CDR2 (germline): KGHSH, LQKENI. The CDR3 spells CASSPSGVRWGAEAFF. The CDR3 DNA reads as TGTGCCAGCTCACCCTCGGGAGTCCGATGGGGGGCTGAAGCTTTCTTT.

As for this clone: The junction and the germline gene differ at one end; a read error may be behind it. Distinct nucleotide sequences in the sample also encode this CDR3. This chain joins TRBV12-5 and TRBJ2-7; a possible D gene is TRBD1 (5 bases). CDR3 length: 11 residues. Germline loops: CDR1 LGHNT, CDR2 FRNRAP. CDR3 region: CASGTGWEQYF. In DNA form, the CDR3 reads TGTGCCAGTGGTACAGGTTGGGAGCAGTACTTC.

The CDR3 sequence is CASIPTTGGRMNTEAFF. CDR3 DNA: TGCGCCAGCATCCCCACAACAGGGGGCAGAATGAACACTGAAGCTTTCTTT. This chain uses TRBV10-1 with TRBJ1-1; 9 bases align to TRBD1. This CDR3 is 17 amino acids long. Germline CDR1 is WNHNN and CDR2 is SYGVQD (reference sequence). V dropped 7 bases and J dropped 0; count of bases not matched to a gene: 12.

The genes are TRBV20-1 and TRBJ1-2; 8 bases line up with TRBD1. J gave up 9 bases and V 6 bases, and 6 bases lay outside the gene matches. Germline V gene data show CDR1 as DFQATT and CDR2 as SNEGSKA (reference sequence). The CDR3 loop spans 11 amino acids. DNA of the CDR3: TGCAGTGCGGCGGACAGGGCTCGCTACACCTTC. This sequence encodes CSAADRARYTF.

The chain carries TRBV6-2 or TRBV6-3 and TRBJ2-1, with a tentative D call TRBD2 (6 bases). Trimming removed 6 bases from V and 6 bases from J, with 27 bases in between. Germline values: CDR1 MNHEY, CDR2 SVGEGT. The CDR3 loop spans 18 amino acids. CDR3 sequence: CASSRLPSGELRANEQFF. In DNA, the CDR3 is TGTGCCAGCAGCCGTCTCCCCTCGGGGGAACTCCGGGCCAATGAGCAGTTCTTC.